Described below is a single TCR beta chain sequence and its context. Its antigen remains unknown. Germline V gene data show CDR1 as MNHEY and CDR2 as SMNVEV (reference sequence). V gave up 3 bases and J gave up 0 bases, with 14 bases separating them. The CDR3 is made up of 16 amino acids. The use of a sample-barcoded 5' primer and a J-beta primer mix characterized a second PCR of roughly 6 to 11 cycles. TCRdb recomputed calls from the 5' RACE reads with MiXCR, one row per CDR3 protein. Of about 680,000 distinct CDR3 sequences listed, about 52% are singletons. Peripheral blood, roughly 9.3 milliliters per donor, was collected. These data originate in a study of blood T cells in healthy people across ages. Broader study findings: Strongly correlated with naive T cell percentage was TCR beta diversity.

Specimen: blood. The chain is built from TRBV27 and TRBJ1-2, with D maybe TRBD1 (5 bases). The TCR comes from a woman aged 60 to 75 in good health. The CDR3 coding sequence is TGTGCCAGCAGTTTCCTCGGGGGGGACTCTAACTATGGCTACACCTTC. This codes for CASSFLGGDSNYGYTF.